These T cell receptor beta chains were read from a single sample in a study of T-cell memory formation after mild COVID-19. TCRdb ran MiXCR on the 5' RACE reads and lists one entry per CDR3 protein. This sample yields 98,000 or so distinct CDR3 sequences, of which around 17% are seen a single time; approximately 5.1% belongs to the top ten. Material: PBMCs or a T cell subset sorted from them (not recorded which). All receptors derive from a man younger than 30 who had mild COVID-19 (a few samples of this study predate the infection). Cell type and time point are not known. The CDR3 runs from the conserved cysteine through the conserved F or W. The D gene is left open where the match is weak. Where a row states a size, it is once, few, many or the class of an expanded clone; other rows omit it.

size,J,V,D,CDR3,DNA
few,TRBJ1-4,TRBV12-3/TRBV12-4,TRBD1,CASSLGQVGEKLFF,TGTGCCAGCAGTCTGGGACAGGTTGGTGAAAAACTGTTTTTT
many,TRBJ2-5,TRBV5-1,TRBD2,CASTIQTGTSGETQYF,TGCGCCAGCACCATTCAAACCGGGACTAGCGGAGAGACCCAGTACTTC
.,TRBJ1-5,TRBV20-1,.,CSARRQGDQPQHF,TGCAGTGCTAGACGCCAGGGCGACCAGCCCCAGCATTTT
.,TRBJ2-5,TRBV20-1,.,CSASIGAETQYF,TGCAGTGCTAGTATCGGGGCGGAGACCCAGTACTTC
few,TRBJ2-3,TRBV27,.,CASSLRRWGTDTQYF,TGTGCCAGCAGTTTACGGAGGTGGGGCACAGATACGCAGTATTTT
.,TRBJ2-3,TRBV7-2,TRBD1,CASSLASGTVADTQYF,TGTGCCAGCAGCTTAGCGTCCGGGACAGTCGCAGATACGCAGTATTTT
few,TRBJ2-7,TRBV10-3,.,CAISDYYEQYF,TGTGCCATCAGTGATTACTACGAGCAGTACTTC
.,TRBJ2-5,TRBV19,.,CASSRTARQETQYF,TGTGCCAGTAGTAGGACAGCCCGGCAAGAGACCCAGTACTTC
.,TRBJ1-2,TRBV5-6,TRBD1,CASRDRDSRTANYGYTF,TGTGCCAGCAGGGACCGGGACAGCCGAACAGCTAACTATGGCTACACCTTC
many,TRBJ2-3,TRBV4-3,TRBD2,CASSQEAAGGLGTDTQYF,TGCGCCAGCAGCCAAGAGGCAGCGGGGGGGCTGGGCACAGATACGCAGTATTTT
.,TRBJ1-5,TRBV6-6,.,CASSYSLVREGNQPQHF,TGTGCCAGCAGCTACTCCCTCGTCAGGGAGGGCAATCAGCCCCAGCATTTT
.,TRBJ2-3,TRBV20-1,.,CSATGPGWTDTQYF,TGCAGTGCCACTGGACCGGGTTGGACAGATACGCAGTATTTT
.,TRBJ2-3,TRBV12-3/TRBV12-4,.,CASSLVGGWRTDTQYF,TGTGCCAGCAGTTTAGTTGGGGGTTGGCGGACAGATACGCAGTATTTT
many,TRBJ2-5,TRBV12-3/TRBV12-4,.,CASSLGGPETQYF,TGTGCCAGCAGTTTAGGAGGGCCCGAGACCCAGTACTTC
few,TRBJ2-7,TRBV20-1,.,CSATGTVPVEQYF,TGCAGTGCTACCGGGACCGTTCCGGTCGAGCAGTACTTC
few,TRBJ2-1,TRBV7-2,TRBD2,CASSLLRLAGAEQFF,TGTGCCAGCAGTTTACTGAGGCTAGCGGGAGCCGAGCAGTTCTTC
.,TRBJ1-4,TRBV15,.,CATSRVRGSTNEKLFF,TGTGCCACCAGCAGAGTTCGGGGTAGTACTAATGAAAAACTGTTTTTT
few,TRBJ2-1,TRBV7-2,.,CASSFPFRGHNEQFF,TGTGCCAGCAGCTTCCCATTCCGGGGGCACAATGAGCAGTTCTTC
many,TRBJ2-3,TRBV7-9,TRBD2,CASSAGTSITDTQYF,TGTGCCAGCAGCGCCGGGACTAGTATCACAGATACGCAGTATTTT
.,TRBJ1-1,TRBV12-3/TRBV12-4,.,CASSFSARGGGTEAFF,TGTGCCAGCAGTTTTAGTGCGAGGGGCGGTGGCACTGAAGCTTTCTTT
.,TRBJ2-1,TRBV20-1,.,CSARDERRGFTEQFF,TGCAGTGCTAGAGATGAGCGGCGGGGTTTTACTGAGCAGTTCTTC
few,TRBJ2-7,TRBV2,.,CASSQSLSYEQYF,TGTGCCAGCAGTCAAAGCCTGTCCTACGAGCAGTACTTC
.,TRBJ2-4,TRBV7-2,.,CASSAAGSIKNIQYF,TGTGCCAGCAGCGCCGCCGGGAGCATCAAAAACATTCAGTACTTC
.,TRBJ1-4,TRBV12-3/TRBV12-4,.,CASGLGLLEEKLFF,TGTGCCAGCGGCTTGGGGCTCTTGGAGGAAAAACTGTTTTTT
.,TRBJ2-6,TRBV10-3,.,CAISETGRSGANVLTF,TGTGCCATCAGTGAGACAGGGAGGTCTGGGGCCAACGTCCTGACTTTC
.,TRBJ2-2,TRBV20-1,.,CSSYWDSVGELFF,TGCAGTTCCTACTGGGACTCGGTCGGGGAGCTGTTTTTT
.,TRBJ2-3,TRBV3-1,.,CASSPPGGASTDTQYF,TGTGCCAGCAGCCCCCCAGGCGGGGCAAGCACAGATACGCAGTATTTT
few,TRBJ2-3,TRBV10-3,.,CATNRQWITDTQYF,TGTGCCACCAATCGACAGTGGATCACAGATACGCAGTATTTT
.,TRBJ2-2,TRBV5-1,TRBD1,CASSPDRAGELFF,TGCGCCAGCAGCCCCGACAGGGCCGGGGAGCTGTTTTTT
.,TRBJ2-7,TRBV20-1,TRBD2,CSARTTSGSYEQYF,TGCAGTGCTAGGACCACTAGCGGGTCCTACGAGCAGTACTTC
few,TRBJ2-1,TRBV5-1,TRBD2,CASSQLAGSNNEQFF,TGCGCCAGCAGCCAACTAGCGGGGAGCAACAATGAGCAGTTCTTC
few,TRBJ2-7,TRBV7-2,TRBD2,CASSLFFKGAGGPSYEQYF,TGTGCCAGCAGCTTATTCTTTAAAGGAGCGGGGGGGCCGAGCTACGAGCAGTACTTC
.,TRBJ2-5,TRBV7-9,TRBD2,CASSFTGTRETQYF,TGTGCCAGCAGCTTCACCGGGACTAGAGAGACCCAGTACTTC
.,TRBJ2-7,TRBV7-2,.,CASSPGPGNYEQYF,TGTGCCAGCAGCCCGGGACCAGGTAACTACGAGCAGTACTTC
.,TRBJ2-7,TRBV20-1,TRBD1,CSVMRQGVSYEQYF,TGCAGCGTTATGCGACAGGGGGTCTCCTACGAGCAGTACTTC
.,TRBJ1-1,TRBV5-6,TRBD1,CASSWAPGQGFTEAFF,TGTGCCAGCAGCTGGGCTCCGGGACAGGGGTTTACTGAAGCTTTCTTT
.,TRBJ2-3,TRBV2,TRBD2,CASSVSGVGDTQYF,TGTGCCAGCAGTGTAAGCGGGGTGGGAGATACGCAGTATTTT
.,TRBJ1-1,TRBV19,.,CASRFLGTEAFF,TGTGCCAGTAGGTTTCTGGGGACTGAAGCTTTCTTT
.,TRBJ2-5,TRBV12-3/TRBV12-4,TRBD1,CASSSSGTGRFQETQYF,TGTGCCAGCAGTTCCTCCGGGACAGGACGTTTTCAAGAGACCCAGTACTTC
once,TRBJ1-5,TRBV6-5,.,CASSYRDQRDILHQPQHF,TGTGCCAGCAGTTACCGGGATCAAAGGGACATTTTGCATCAGCCCCAGCATTTT
few,TRBJ2-3,TRBV9,.,CASSVVSAGRIDTQYF,TGTGCCAGCAGCGTAGTTTCAGCGGGCAGGATAGATACGCAGTATTTT